Sequencing of this TCR beta chain was carried out in a study of T cells in Graves' hyperthyroidism and ophthalmopathy (dated by TCRdb to between 2018 and 2021). Context from the whole study: Peripheral blood samples were taken at the time of initial diagnosis, prior to any treatment. A discovery cohort of about a hundred patients, about 40 with Graves' ophthalmopathy and 55 to 65 with stable Graves' hyperthyroidism, was used to find distinguishing TCR V-J signatures. An independent validation cohort of some 18 hyperthyroidism patients and roughly 16 patients who later progressed to ophthalmopathy tested prospective prediction of ophthalmopathy. The roughly 100 discovery patients were randomly split 7:3 into training and test sets. Thyroid tissue and blood T-cell repertoires from six Graves' hyperthyroidism patients were also compared in the study. Following sampling, methimazole starting at 30 mg daily was given to hyperthyroidism patients, and high-dose intravenous methylprednisolone was given to ophthalmopathy patients. The paper describes TCR Vbeta CDR3 sequencing of around 130 peripheral blood samples, made up of around 41 ophthalmopathy patients, around 73 hyperthyroidism patients and roughly 17 progressor patients. Study-level results and caveats: A 13 V-J signature model separated ophthalmopathy from stable hyperthyroidism, with around 88% sensitivity and 81.08% specificity in cross-validation and 80%/75% in testing. Sample size was not statistically predetermined, and investigators were not blinded to group allocation. In validation, the model predicted progression to ophthalmopathy a median of approximately 6.3 months before onset, with about 71% sensitivity and around 76% specificity. Blood samples also contained most of the expanded thyroid clonotypes (frequency above 0.001), which suggests that blood repertoires may reflect thyroid immune responses.

This clonotype was seen repeatedly, ten times or more. The antigen it recognizes is unknown. No base qualities exist here, and no much larger clone lies one base off it. Stable Graves' hyperthyroidism was defined as no progression to ophthalmopathy during 18 months of follow-up. Hyperthyroidism patients were aged 18 to 65 years and newly diagnosed, with disease duration of less than 2 months. The study excluded patients with uncontrolled infections, other autoimmune diseases, pregnancy or lactation. Diagnoses were established on the basis of clinical symptoms, serum thyroxine and TRAb, thyroid ultrasound, and orbital computed tomography. Ficoll-Paque density gradient centrifugation was used to isolate PBMCs from 8.5 to 10 ml of fresh peripheral blood. Total RNA was extracted with Trizol reagent, and quality was checked on an Agilent 2100 Bioanalyzer. The TCR beta CDR3 regions were amplified from RNA transcripts. A first-round RT-PCR of the TCR CDR3 used the HTBI primer set with the Qiagen OneStep RT-PCR kit. The libraries were constructed in a second round of multiplex PCR and then size-selected and purified. Libraries were sequenced paired-end with 100 bp reads on an Illumina HiSeq2000. Per the original workflow: Raw data were processed with SOAPnuke, discarding reads with adapters, uncalled bases, mean Phred below 15, or no exact constant-primer or identifier match. COPE v1.2.5 was used to merge high-quality paired reads, and clonotypes were defined as unique nucleotide sequences. MiTCR v1.1 was used to align clonotypes to the IMGT TRBV, TRBD and TRBJ reference segments. The analysis was restricted to V-J combinations with a frequency above 0.0001, which together covered about 99% of the repertoires. A TCS score was defined as the ratio of F50 (clonal expansion) to E x V (chaos), with BLOSUM62-based TCRdist applied between CDR3 peptides within each V-J. Welch's t-statistics and random forest reduced 500 to 650 V-J features to 13, which were used in a naive Bayes classifier (R e1071). Using fastp trimming at Q25 and MiXCR clonotype assembly, TCRdb reanalyzed the public sequencing data and kept in-frame beta chains. Each CDR3 protein gets just one entry, which takes the most common genes and DNA from the rows behind it. The V and J calls, along with clone size, are taken from TCRdb and not from the paper's own processing. This sample has around 690,000 distinct CDR3 sequences in its table, and around 15% of those were observed once. Roughly 15% of the sample rests with the top ten.

From cysteine to phenylalanine, the CDR3 is 14 amino acids long. Solely the CDR3 DNA is kept, with 42 bases framed from the first base. The CDR1 and CDR2 encoded by the germline V gene are SNHLY and FYNNEI. V loses 4 bases, J loses 8 bases, and the germline ends lie 17 bases apart. Input material: blood. The TCR originated in a man over 45 with Graves' hyperthyroidism. Recombination linked TRBV2 to TRBJ1-2; a confident D gene designation cannot be given. The CDR3 region: CASSVVLAAGGYTF. The DNA sequence is as follows: TGTGCCAGCAGTGTGGTCCTGGCGGCGGGCGGCTACACCTTC.